This T cell receptor (beta chain) was retrieved from a study of T-cell reconstitution after alpha-beta-depleted transplantation in children. The V end lost 1 base, the J end lost 1 base, and 12 bases lay between the germline ends. Germline V gives CDR1 SGHVS, CDR2 FQNEAQ. This CDR3 has 16 residues. Study results and limitations: T-cell numbers and diversity one year post-transplant derived largely from freshly generated T cells.

In the case of this clonotype: The antigen remains undetermined.

The library targeted TCRbeta and was prepared with unique molecular identifiers. TCRdb ran MiXCR on the PCR reads and lists one entry per CDR3 protein. The table has approximately 150,000 distinct CDR3 sequences, 8.8% seen once; the top ten hold 15% to 20%. This clonotype was obtained from a female patient under 10 years old who had a stem cell transplant for congenital amegakaryocytic thrombocytopenia, so the T cells may come from the graft donor. Material: PBMCs, mostly from graft donor cells, obtained 180 days after TCRalphabeta/CD19-depleted stem cell transplant. This rearrangement joins TRBV7-8 to TRBJ2-3; D might be TRBD1 or TRBD2, each matching 5 bases. The CDR3 protein is CASSLEDRGGTDTQYF. CDR3 DNA: TGTGCCAGCAGCTTAGAGGACCGAGGGGGCACAGATACGCAGTATTTT.